This T cell receptor (beta chain) was obtained from a study of T cell responses to AZD1222 COVID-19 vaccine. Between the trimmed V and J ends, which lost 3 bases and 4 bases, there was a span of 13 bases. The CDR3 is 15 amino acids. Germline CDR1 MDHEN, CDR2 SYDVKM. Profiling relied on immunoSEQ multiplex PCR, and the TCRdb table lists in-frame clones only, not all of them. The table shows approximately 46,000 clones, with 60% to 85% occurring only once. The sequence derives from an adult in good health. The V call is TRBV28, the J call TRBJ2-1; D is undetermined. The sample consisted of peripheral blood, taken on day 0 of AZD1222 vaccination. The CDR3 sequence is CASSFVRSPYNEQFF. CDR3 nucleotide sequence: TGTGCCAGCAGTTTTGTGAGGAGCCCATACAATGAGCAGTTCTTC. Full variable domain (missing parts from reference TRBV28 and TRBJ2-1): DVKVTQSSRYLVKRTGEKVFLECVQDMDHENMFWYRQDPGLGLRLIYFSYDVKMKEKGDIPEGYSVSREKKERFSLILESASTNQTSMYLCASSFVRSPYNEQFFGPGTRLTVL.